The 14 T cell receptor beta chains reported below all come from one sample, sequenced in a study of blood T cell repertoires in COVID-19 (dated by TCRdb to 2018 to 2021). Library creation used the immunoSEQ multiplex PCR assay. TCRdb took this table from immuneACCESS and kept in-frame rearrangements with V and J called. Such tables lack part of the clones; where checked against another copy, unresolved V genes explain under half of the gap, and the rest is unexplained. Within this sample are 25,000 to 35,000 clones, with roughly 70% of them counted one time only. The top ten clonotypes cover 20% to 25% of the sample. Specimen: peripheral blood. Source of these receptors: a boy younger than 10 with active or convalescent COVID-19.

The CDR3 reads CASSQSLYGGSSYNEQFF. As DNA, the CDR3 is TGTGCCAGCAGTCAATCACTTTATGGGGGGAGCTCCTACAATGAGCAGTTCTTC. This chain uses TRBV13 with TRBJ2-1; TRBD2 is a possible D gene (6 bases). The length of the CDR3 is 18 residues. CDR1 is PRHDT and CDR2 is FYEKMQ in the germline V gene (reference sequence). Trimming cost V 6 bases and J 0 bases, with 21 bases left between them.

The rearrangement uses TRBV7-2 and TRBJ1-5; 11 positions match TRBD1. J lost 4 bases, V lost 5 bases, and 7 bases had no gene match. The CDR3 spans 16 residues. CDR1 and CDR2 from the germline V gene are SGHTA and FQGNSA. The CDR3 sequence is CASSPRTGGVNQPQHF. For the CDR3, the DNA is TGTGCCAGCAGCCCTCGGACAGGGGGCGTTAATCAGCCCCAGCATTTT.

The V gene is TRBV29-1, the J gene TRBJ1-2; a possible D gene is TRBD1 (5 bases). Germline V gives CDR1 SQVTM, CDR2 ANQGSEA. This CDR3 region has 13 residues. The germline V and J ends were trimmed by 0 bases and 7 bases, with 12 bases remaining between them. The CDR3 region is CSVEDPGRGGYTF. DNA of the CDR3: TGCAGCGTTGAAGACCCCGGGAGGGGTGGCTACACCTTC.

This clone was counted a single time. V gene TRBV7-3 combines with J gene TRBJ2-1; 11 bases line up with TRBD2. With V trimmed by 5 bases and J by 7 bases, 4 bases remained unmatched. Germline V gene lookup returns CDR1 SGHTA and CDR2 FQGTGA. This CDR3 spans 14 amino acids. CDR3 sequence (DNA): TGTGCCAGCAGCCCAACTAGCGGGGGAAATGAGCAGTTCTTC. Translation gives CASSPTSGGNEQFF.

The chain couples TRBV27 to TRBJ2-2; TRBD2 agrees at 12 bases. Per the germline V gene, CDR1 is MNHEY and CDR2 is SMNVEV (reference sequence). The CDR3 loop spans 19 amino acids. V dropped 5 bases and J dropped 2; count of bases not matched to a gene: 12. CDR3 amino acids: CASSLRLAGVADNTGELFF. Written as DNA, the CDR3 is TGTGCCAGCAGTCTGAGACTAGCGGGGGTCGCCGATAACACCGGGGAGCTGTTTTTT.

This clone occurred once. The rearrangement links TRBV6-5 to TRBJ1-5; 9 nucleotides match TRBD1. The germline V gene encodes CDR1 MNHEY and CDR2 SVGAGI. There are 15 residues in the CDR3. The junction had 5 bases not matched to a gene; V was cut back by 6 bases and J by 2 bases. CDR3 region: CASRGQGMGNQPQHF. CDR3 nucleotides: TGTGCCAGCAGAGGACAGGGGATGGGCAATCAGCCCCAGCATTTT.

The J gene is TRBJ1-5, the V gene TRBV5-5, with 7 bases aligning to TRBD1. Germline V gene sequence: CDR1 SGHKS, CDR2 YYEKEE (reference sequence). Germline trimming cut 0 bases from V and 5 bases from J; bases unmatched to any gene: 11. The CDR3 length is 17 residues. The CDR3 spells CASSLGQGGWGHQPQHF. CDR3 coding DNA: TGTGCCAGCAGCTTGGGACAGGGCGGCTGGGGGCATCAGCCCCAGCATTTT. Complete variable domain (other parts from reference TRBV5-5 and TRBJ1-5): DAGVTQSPTHLIKTRGQQVTLRCSPISGHKSVSWYQQVLGQGPQFIFQYYEKEERGRGNFPDRFSARQFPNYSSELNVNALLLGDSALYLCASSLGQGGWGHQPQHFGDGTRLSIL.

The rearrangement links TRBV7-8 to TRBJ1-1; D not certain. CDR3 length: 15 residues. V was cut by 3 bases and J by 2 bases, with 13 bases left in between. CDR1 SGHVS and CDR2 FQNEAQ come from the germline V gene. CDR3 loop: CASSFTSLPNTEAFF. The CDR3 DNA reads as TGTGCCAGCAGCTTCACCAGTCTCCCTAACACTGAAGCTTTCTTT.

This clone was recorded once. The chain has TRBV7-2 and TRBJ2-2, with 7 nucleotides matching TRBD1. Trimming cost V 5 bases and J 7 bases; bases outside gene matches: 4. From germline, CDR1 is SGHTA and CDR2 FQGNSA. There are 13 residues in the CDR3. The CDR3 DNA reads as TGTGCCAGCAGCAAACAGGGGCTCGGGGAGCTGTTTTTT. This encodes CASSKQGLGELFF.

The CDR3 DNA sequence: TGTGCCAGCAGCATAGACAGAAACTATAATTCACCCCTCCACTTT. Translation gives CASSIDRNYNSPLHF. The genes are TRBV27 and TRBJ1-6, with D perhaps TRBD1 (5 bases). The CDR3 has 15 residues. V gave up 6 bases and J gave up 3 bases, with 12 bases separating them. Per the germline V gene, CDR1 is MNHEY and CDR2 is SMNVEV (reference sequence).

V and J are TRBV7-9 and TRBJ2-3, with a tentative D call TRBD2 (5 bases). Germline CDR1 reads SEHNR; CDR2 reads FQNEAQ (reference sequence). The length of the CDR3 is 14 residues. Trimming took off 1 base at V and 2 bases at J, with 7 bases between the two ends. The CDR3 region is CASSLGGDTDTQYF. The DNA for the CDR3 is TGTGCCAGCAGCTTAGGGGGAGACACAGATACGCAGTATTTT.

This clone has a single count. The chain is built from TRBV27 and TRBJ2-5; 7 bases agree with TRBD1. V lost 2 bases, J lost 3 bases, and 9 bases stayed unmatched. From germline, CDR1 is MNHEY and CDR2 SMNVEV (reference sequence). This CDR3 spans 16 amino acids. The CDR3 DNA reads TGTGCCAGCAGTTTACTAGGGGGCACCGTTAAAGAGACCCAGTACTTC. Translated: CASSLLGGTVKETQYF.

V and J are TRBV11-2 and TRBJ1-1; D gene uncertain. This CDR3 contains 15 residues. The germline V gene has CDR1 SGHAT and CDR2 FQNNGV. Trimming removed 0 bases at V and 1 base at J, with 9 bases between. DNA for the CDR3: TGTGCCAGCAGCTTAGATCTGGCCAGGAACACTGAAGCTTTCTTT. Its translation is CASSLDLARNTEAFF.

V usage is TRBV7-8 and J usage is TRBJ1-4, with 8 bases lining up with TRBD1. V lost 2 bases and J lost 7; bases outside the gene matches: 3. Germline loops: CDR1 SGHVS, CDR2 FQNEAQ. This CDR3 region has 14 residues. CDR3 sequence: CASSLQGAGEKLFF. In DNA form, the CDR3 reads TGTGCCAGCAGCTTACAGGGGGCGGGTGAAAAACTGTTTTTT. Combining the CDR3 with reference TRBV7-8 and TRBJ1-4 gives the whole variable domain GAGVSQSPRYKVAKRGQDVALRCDPISGHVSLFWYQQALGQGPEFLTYFQNEAQLDKSGLPSDRFFAERPEGSVSTLKIQRTQQEDSAVYLCASSLQGAGEKLFFGSGTQLSVL.